This T cell receptor beta chain was observed in a study of T cell responses to AZD1222 COVID-19 vaccine. The repertoire was sequenced with immunoSEQ multiplex PCR; TCRdb's copy has only in-frame clones and lacks some. The sample holds 150,000 to 200,000 clones, more than 80% seen once. V was cut by 3 bases and J by 2 bases, with 7 bases left in between. This CDR3 is 13 amino acids long. Germline V gives CDR1 KGHSH, CDR2 LQKENI. Here the sequenced sample was peripheral blood, taken on day 0 of AZD1222 vaccination. This receptor was identified in an adult in good health. V gene TRBV18 combines with J gene TRBJ2-5; TRBD1 might be the D (5 bases). DNA for the CDR3: TGTGCCAGCTCACCCGACAGACAAGAGACCCAGTACTTC. The encoded protein is CASSPDRQETQYF.